The T cell receptor beta chain under discussion was sequenced for a study of technical replicates of blood from a few donors. Germline loops: CDR1 SGDLS, CDR2 YYNGEE. The V end lost 0 bases, the J end lost 8 bases, and 11 bases lay between the germline ends. There are 13 residues in the CDR3. Only in-frame clones appear in the TCRdb table, and some are missing; sequencing was by immunoSEQ multiplex PCR. In the table there are around 68,000 clones, around 92% of which are singletons. The receptor was derived from a human donor in good health. Some clones in this sample may be carry-over from other donors' samples. The sample was T cells isolated from PBMCs. The rearrangement joins TRBV9 to TRBJ1-1, with D possibly matching TRBD1 (5 bases). Here the CDR3 DNA reads TGTGCCAGCAGCGTAGGGAGTTGGACAGAAGCTTTCTTT. This translates into CASSVGSWTEAFF.